The subject of this entry is one T cell receptor beta chain. Its antigen is unidentified. The PCR ran on 60 Vbeta and 13 Jbeta primers. TCRdb keeps only in-frame clones here, not all; method: immunoSEQ multiplex PCR. The profile shows about 120,000 clones, about 60% of them singletons. This entry belongs to a study of cytomegalovirus exposure and HLA in healthy donors. Findings and limits, study-wide: There were reportedly fewer N-insertions in an Asian-associated ancestry cluster than the roughly 670-donor mean, in a later analysis. Among immune exposure information, only CMV serostatus was available.

The TCR originated in a man aged 35-49 years in good health and CMV-seropositive. Sequencing used PBMCs.

The CDR3 reads CASRAGTGVGAEAFF. The CDR3 DNA is TGTGCCAGCAGAGCCGGGACAGGGGTTGGGGCTGAAGCTTTCTTT. This chain connects TRBV2 to TRBJ1-1, with TRBD1 matching over 10 bases. The junction had 10 bases not matched to a gene; V was cut back by 6 bases and J by 6 bases. The CDR3 is 15 residues long. The germline V gene encodes CDR1 SNHLY and CDR2 FYNNEI.